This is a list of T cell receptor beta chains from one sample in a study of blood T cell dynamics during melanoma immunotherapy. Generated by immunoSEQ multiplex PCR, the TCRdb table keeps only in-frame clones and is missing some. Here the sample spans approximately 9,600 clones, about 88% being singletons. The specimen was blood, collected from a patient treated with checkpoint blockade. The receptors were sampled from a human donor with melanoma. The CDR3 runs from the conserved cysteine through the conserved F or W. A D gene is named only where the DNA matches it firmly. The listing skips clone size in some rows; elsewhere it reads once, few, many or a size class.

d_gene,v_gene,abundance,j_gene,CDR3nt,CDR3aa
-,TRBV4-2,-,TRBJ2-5,TGTGCCAGCCGCCTGGGAGGAGCGGGCCGTCAAGAGACCCAGTACTTC,CASRLGGAGRQETQYF
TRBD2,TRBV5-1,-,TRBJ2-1,TGCGCCAGCGCAACTAGCGCATTGAATGAGCAGTTCTTC,CASATSALNEQFF
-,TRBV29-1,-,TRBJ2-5,TGCAGCGTTACCGTGGTCCAAGAGACCCAGTACTTC,CSVTVVQETQYF
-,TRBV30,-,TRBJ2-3,TGTGCCTGGAGTGTACACCCCTCGCAGGGGTGGTCCACAGATACGCAGTATTTT,CAWSVHPSQGWSTDTQYF
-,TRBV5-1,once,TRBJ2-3,TGCGCCAGCAGAATTACCGGGACGGTCACAGATACGCAGTATTTT,CASRITGTVTDTQYF
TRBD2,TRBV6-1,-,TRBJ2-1,TGTGCCAGCAGGAGGGCTAGCGGGCCGGGCGATGAGCAGTTCTTC,CASRRASGPGDEQFF
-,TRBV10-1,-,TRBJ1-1,TGCGCCAGCAGTGAAAGGAAAGGTGAAGCTTTCTTT,CASSERKGEAFF
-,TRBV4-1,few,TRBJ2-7,TGCGCCAGCAGCAATTACTACGAGCAGTACTTC,CASSNYYEQYF
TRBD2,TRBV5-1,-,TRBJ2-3,TGCGCCAGCAGCTTGGGCGGATGGGGGGGAGAAGATACGCAGTATTTT,CASSLGGWGGEDTQYF
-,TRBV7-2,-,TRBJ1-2,TGTGCCAGCAGCTTAGACTCAAGGGGGGGTGGCTACACCTTC,CASSLDSRGGGYTF
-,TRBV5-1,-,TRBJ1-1,TGCGCCAGCCAAAGAGGCAGGAACACTGAAGCTTTCTTT,CASQRGRNTEAFF
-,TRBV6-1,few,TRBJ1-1,TGTGCCAGCAGCCAAATACAGGGACCCGAAGCTTTCTTT,CASSQIQGPEAFF
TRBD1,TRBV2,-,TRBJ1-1,TGTGCCAGCAGTGGAGACAGGGGTCGTACCATGAACACTGAAGCTTTCTTT,CASSGDRGRTMNTEAFF
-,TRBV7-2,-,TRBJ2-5,TGTGCCAGCAGCCTTGGCCCAAGAAAAGAGACCCAGTACTTC,CASSLGPRKETQYF
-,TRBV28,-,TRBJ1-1,TGTGCCAGCACCCGAACAGGGAACTCGAACACTGAAGCTTTCTTT,CASTRTGNSNTEAFF
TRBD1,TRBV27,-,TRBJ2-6,TGTGCCAGCAGACAAAACAGGGGGACCGGGGCCAACGTCCTGACTTTC,CASRQNRGTGANVLTF
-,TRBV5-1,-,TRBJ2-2,TGCGCCAGCAGCTTAAGCGGGCTTCGGAGCGGGGAGCTGTTTTTT,CASSLSGLRSGELFF
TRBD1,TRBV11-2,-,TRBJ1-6,TGTGCCAGCAGCTCCAACAGGGGAAATTCACCCCTCCACTTT,CASSSNRGNSPLHF
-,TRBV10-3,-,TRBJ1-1,TGTGCCATCAGTGAGCCCCGGAACACTGAAGCTTTCTTT,CAISEPRNTEAFF
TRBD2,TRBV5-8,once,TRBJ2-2,TGTGCCAGCAGCCAGGGACTAGCGGCGACCACCGGGGAGCTGTTTTTT,CASSQGLAATTGELFF
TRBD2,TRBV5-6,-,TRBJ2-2,TGTGCCAGCAGTCCACTAGCGGGCGCGAACACCGGGGAGCTGTTTTTT,CASSPLAGANTGELFF
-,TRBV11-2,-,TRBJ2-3,TGTGCCAGCAGCTTCAGCGGGAGCACAGATACGCAGTATTTT,CASSFSGSTDTQYF
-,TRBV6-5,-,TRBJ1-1,TGTGCCAGCAGTTACAACGGGGGTTTAGACACTGAAGCTTTCTTT,CASSYNGGLDTEAFF
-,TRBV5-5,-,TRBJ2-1,TGTGCCAGCAGCCTCGCGGGGCGTAGCTCCTACAATGAGCAGTTCTTC,CASSLAGRSSYNEQFF
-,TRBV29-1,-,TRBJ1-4,TGCAGCGCCGGGGTATCCCTGGTTGAAAAACTGTTTTTT,CSAGVSLVEKLFF
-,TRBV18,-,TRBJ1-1,TGTGCCAGCTCACTTCTTGATCCCCGGCAAGCTTTCTTT,CASSLLDPRQAFF
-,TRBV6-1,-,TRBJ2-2,TGTGCCAGCAGTGACAGGGGAACCACCGGGGAGCTGTTTTTT,CASSDRGTTGELFF
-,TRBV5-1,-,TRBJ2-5,TGCGCCAGCAGCTTGACGCAACCTCAAGAGACCCAGTACTTC,CASSLTQPQETQYF
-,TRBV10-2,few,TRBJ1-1,TGCGCCAGCAGTGAGATGGGGGCAACTGAAGCTTTCTTT,CASSEMGATEAFF
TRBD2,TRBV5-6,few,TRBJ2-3,TGTGCCAGCAGCTTGCGCGGGGGAGGCACAGATACGCAGTATTTT,CASSLRGGGTDTQYF
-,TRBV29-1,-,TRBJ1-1,TGCAGCGGTGGGACATACACTGAAGCTTTCTTT,CSGGTYTEAFF
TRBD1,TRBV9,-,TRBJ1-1,TGTGCCAGCAGCCCTGGCGACAGGGAGGCTTTCTTT,CASSPGDREAFF
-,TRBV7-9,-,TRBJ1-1,TGTGCCAGCAGCTTATATTCGACTGCAAACACTGAAGCTTTCTTT,CASSLYSTANTEAFF